This T cell receptor beta chain was sequenced in a study of blood T cell repertoires in COVID-19. The overall study: Acute-phase and convalescent COVID-19 samples originated in the United States, Italy and Spain.

The data were produced by immunoSEQ multiplex PCR, yet TCRdb's version contains in-frame clones alone and is incomplete. The data hold approximately 120,000 clones, with about four fifths observed a single time. Germline CDR1 is SGHRS and CDR2 is YFSETQ. The CDR3 loop spans 18 amino acids. V lost 0 bases and J 2 bases, leaving 17 bases between the germline ends. The source of this sequence is an elderly man with active or convalescent COVID-19. The sample was peripheral blood. This rearrangement joins TRBV5-1 to TRBJ2-2; maybe TRBD2 (6 bases). The CDR3 reads CASSLVPTRPLNTGELFF. Here the CDR3 DNA reads TGCGCCAGCAGCTTGGTCCCGACTAGGCCACTAAACACCGGGGAGCTGTTTTTT.